This TCR beta chain was sequenced for a study of Ad26.COV2.S vaccination and SARS-CoV-2 variants. In the study overall: The Ad26.COV2.S arm of the COV1001 trial was where the donor was placed. The authors gave Ad26.COV2.S intramuscularly, either once or twice 56 days apart.

Germline values: CDR1 KGHSH, CDR2 LQKENI. V shed 5 bases and J shed 2 bases, with 11 bases lying between them. This CDR3 spans 14 amino acids. Treatment noted: some 20 received Ad26.COV2.S at low or high dose, single or two shots; roughly five received placebo; per-sample allocation not given. The samples were gathered on day 63 after the first injection of vaccine or placebo. A Boston adult aged 18-55 years was the donor. Built on an Ad26 vector, the vaccine expressed Wuhan-strain SARS-CoV-2 spike. The repertoire was sequenced with immunoSEQ multiplex PCR; TCRdb's copy has only in-frame clones and lacks some. The sample holds roughly 320,000 clones, more than 70% seen once.

The V and J genes are TRBV18 and TRBJ2-3, with D possibly being TRBD1 (6 bases). Sequencing used peripheral blood, obtained in a trial of Ad26.COV2.S vaccine versus placebo. This clonotype originated in a person between 18 and 65 years old who received the Ad26.COV2.S COVID-19 vaccine or a placebo. CDR3 residues: CASSKGENTDTQYF. In DNA, the CDR3 is TGTGCCAGCTCAAAGGGGGAGAACACAGATACGCAGTATTTT.